This T cell receptor (beta chain) was sequenced in a study of human T cells and chemical hapten exposure. The time point here: patch test 1, 2 weeks after DPC sensitization. Treatment noted: therapeutic diphenylcyclopropenone sensitization with weekly scalp DPC. TCRdb reprocessed the RACE reads with MiXCR, giving one entry per CDR3 protein. The sample shows 65,000 to 80,000 distinct CDR3 sequences, 10% of them seen only once. CDR3 size: 14 residues. Germline CDR1 DFQATT, CDR2 SNEGSKA (reference sequence). The V segment lost 6 bases and the J segment 7 bases; nucleotides outside the gene matches: 8. The genes are TRBV20-1 and TRBJ2-1, with 11 nucleotides matching TRBD2. The sequence derives from a woman in her fifties or sixties with alopecia areata. Some clones in this sample may be carry-over from other donors' samples. The sequenced sample was whole blood, obtained in connection with sensitization to the hapten diphenylcyclopropenone (DPC). CDR3 amino acids: CSALAGGSWNEQFF. CDR3 DNA: TGCAGTGCGTTAGCGGGAGGGTCGTGGAATGAGCAGTTCTTC.